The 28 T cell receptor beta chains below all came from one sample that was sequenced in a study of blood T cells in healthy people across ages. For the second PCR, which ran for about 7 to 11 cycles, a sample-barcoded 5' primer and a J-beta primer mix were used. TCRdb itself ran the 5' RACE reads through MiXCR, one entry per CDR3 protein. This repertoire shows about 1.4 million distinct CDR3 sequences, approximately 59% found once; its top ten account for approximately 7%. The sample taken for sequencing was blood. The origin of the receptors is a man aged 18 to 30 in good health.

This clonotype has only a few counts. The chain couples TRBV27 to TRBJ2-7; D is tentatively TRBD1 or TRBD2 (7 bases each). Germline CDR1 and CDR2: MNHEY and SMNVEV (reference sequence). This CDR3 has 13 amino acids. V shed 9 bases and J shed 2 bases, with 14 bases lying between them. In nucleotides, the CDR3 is TGTGCCAGTAGGGGAGGGGGCACCTACGAGCAGTACTTC. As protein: CASRGGGTYEQYF.

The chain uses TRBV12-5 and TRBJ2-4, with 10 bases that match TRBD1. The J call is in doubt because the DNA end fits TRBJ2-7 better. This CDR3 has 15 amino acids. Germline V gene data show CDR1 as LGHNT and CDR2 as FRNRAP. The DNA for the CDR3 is TGTGCTAGTGGCACCGGGACAGGGGTTTTCCACGAGCAGTACTTC. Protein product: CASGTGTGVFHEQYF.

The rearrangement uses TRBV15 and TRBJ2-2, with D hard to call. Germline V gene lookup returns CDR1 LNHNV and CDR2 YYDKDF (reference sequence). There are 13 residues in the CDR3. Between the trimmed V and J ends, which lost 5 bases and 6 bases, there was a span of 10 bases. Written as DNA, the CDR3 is TGTGCCACCAGCGCTAAAGGGTCCGGGGAGCTGTTTTTT. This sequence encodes CATSAKGSGELFF.

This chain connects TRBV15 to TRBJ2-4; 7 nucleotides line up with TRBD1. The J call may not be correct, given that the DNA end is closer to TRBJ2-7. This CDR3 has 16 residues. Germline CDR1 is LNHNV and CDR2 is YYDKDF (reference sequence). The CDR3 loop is CATSRGDTGESYEQYF. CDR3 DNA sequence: TGTGCCACCAGCAGAGGGGATACAGGGGAATCCTACGAGCAGTACTTC.

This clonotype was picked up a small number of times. The CDR3 spells CASSSLTGEQYF. The CDR3 DNA is TGTGCCAGCAGTTCCCTGACGGGAGAGCAGTACTTC. V and J are TRBV28 and TRBJ2-4; D might be TRBD2 (6 bases). The germline V and J ends were trimmed by 4 bases and 13 bases, with 14 bases remaining between them. The CDR3 is made up of 12 amino acids. CDR1 is MDHEN, CDR2 SYDVKM, per germline.

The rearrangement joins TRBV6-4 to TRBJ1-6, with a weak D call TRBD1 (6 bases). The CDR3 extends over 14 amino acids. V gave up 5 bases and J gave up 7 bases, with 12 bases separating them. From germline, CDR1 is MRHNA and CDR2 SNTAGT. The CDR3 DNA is TGTGCCAGCAGTTTGAAGGGGGAGAATTCACCCCTCCACTTT. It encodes CASSLKGENSPLHF.

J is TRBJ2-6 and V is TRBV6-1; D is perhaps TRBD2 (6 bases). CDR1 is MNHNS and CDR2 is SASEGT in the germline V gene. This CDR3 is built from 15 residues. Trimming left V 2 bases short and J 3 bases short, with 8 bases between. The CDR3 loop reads CASSEWGDGANVLTF. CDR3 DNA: TGTGCCAGCAGTGAATGGGGGGATGGGGCCAACGTCCTGACTTTC.

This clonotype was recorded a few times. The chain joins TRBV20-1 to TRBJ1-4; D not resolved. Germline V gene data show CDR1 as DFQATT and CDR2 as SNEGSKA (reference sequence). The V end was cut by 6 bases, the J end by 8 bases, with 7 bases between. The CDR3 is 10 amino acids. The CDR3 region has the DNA TGCAGTGCAGGTGTGGAAAAACTGTTTTTT. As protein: CSAGVEKLFF.

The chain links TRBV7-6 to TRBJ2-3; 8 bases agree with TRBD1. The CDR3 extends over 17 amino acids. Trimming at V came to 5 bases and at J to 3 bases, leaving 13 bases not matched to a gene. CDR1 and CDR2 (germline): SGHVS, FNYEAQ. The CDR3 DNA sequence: TGTGCCAGCAGCCCAAACCCGCGGACAGGGAGAACAGATACGCAGTATTTT. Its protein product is CASSPNPRTGRTDTQYF.

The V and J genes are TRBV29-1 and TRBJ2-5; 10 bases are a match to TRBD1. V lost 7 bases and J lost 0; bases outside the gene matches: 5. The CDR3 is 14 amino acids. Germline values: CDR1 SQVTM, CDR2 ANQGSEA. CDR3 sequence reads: CSADGTGDQETQYF. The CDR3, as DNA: TGCAGCGCTGACGGGACAGGGGACCAAGAGACCCAGTACTTC.

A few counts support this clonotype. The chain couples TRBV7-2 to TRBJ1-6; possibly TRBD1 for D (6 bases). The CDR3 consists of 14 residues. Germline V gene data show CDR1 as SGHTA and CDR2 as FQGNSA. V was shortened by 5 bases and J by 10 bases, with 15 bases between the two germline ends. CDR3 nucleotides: TGTGCCAGCAGCGTACTACAGGGACCCTCACCCCTCCACTTT. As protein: CASSVLQGPSPLHF.

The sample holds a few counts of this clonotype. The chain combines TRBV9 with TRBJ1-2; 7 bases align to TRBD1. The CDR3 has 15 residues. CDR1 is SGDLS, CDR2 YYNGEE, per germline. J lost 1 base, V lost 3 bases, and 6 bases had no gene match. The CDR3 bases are TGTGCCAGCAGCGCTACAGGGGTACATAACTATGGCTACACCTTC. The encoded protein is CASSATGVHNYGYTF.

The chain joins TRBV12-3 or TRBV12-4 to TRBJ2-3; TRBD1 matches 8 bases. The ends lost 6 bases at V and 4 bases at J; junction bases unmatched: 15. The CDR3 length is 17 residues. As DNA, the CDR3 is TGTGCCAGCAGAATCCCCCCGGGACAGGTGTTAGCAGATACGCAGTATTTT. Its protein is CASRIPPGQVLADTQYF.

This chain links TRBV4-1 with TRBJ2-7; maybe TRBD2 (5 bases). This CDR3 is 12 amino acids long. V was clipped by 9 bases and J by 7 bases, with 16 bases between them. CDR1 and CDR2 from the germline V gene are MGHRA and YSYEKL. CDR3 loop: CASGGRNNEQYF. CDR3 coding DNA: TGCGCCAGTGGCGGGCGTAACAATGAGCAGTACTTC.

The CDR3 is CSAQPLAGRGSDTQYF. The CDR3 bases are TGCAGTGCCCAACCACTAGCGGGCCGAGGGTCAGATACGCAGTATTTT. The V gene is TRBV20-1, the J gene TRBJ2-3; 9 bases line up with TRBD2. Germline V gene sequence: CDR1 DFQATT, CDR2 SNEGSKA (reference sequence). The junction had 14 bases not matched to a gene; V was cut back by 6 bases and J by 4 bases. The CDR3 runs to 16 residues.

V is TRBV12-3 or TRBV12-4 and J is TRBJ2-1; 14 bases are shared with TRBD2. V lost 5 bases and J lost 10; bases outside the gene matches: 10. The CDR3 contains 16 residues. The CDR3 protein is CASSPYWGLAGVEQFF. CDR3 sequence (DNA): TGTGCCAGCAGTCCTTATTGGGGACTAGCGGGAGTAGAGCAGTTCTTC.

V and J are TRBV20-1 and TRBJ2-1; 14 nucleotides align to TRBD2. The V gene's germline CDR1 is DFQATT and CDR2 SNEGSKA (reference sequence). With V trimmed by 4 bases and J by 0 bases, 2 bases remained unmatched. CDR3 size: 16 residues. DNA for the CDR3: TGCAGTGCTACCGGGACTAGCGGGAGCTCCTACAATGAGCAGTTCTTC. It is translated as CSATGTSGSSYNEQFF.

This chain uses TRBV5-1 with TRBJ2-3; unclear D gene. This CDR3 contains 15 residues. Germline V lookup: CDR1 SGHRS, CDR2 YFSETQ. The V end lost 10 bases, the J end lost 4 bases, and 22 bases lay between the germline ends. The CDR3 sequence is CAGDFTVPKPDTQYF. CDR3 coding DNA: TGCGCCGGCGACTTCACAGTCCCAAAGCCAGATACGCAGTATTTT.

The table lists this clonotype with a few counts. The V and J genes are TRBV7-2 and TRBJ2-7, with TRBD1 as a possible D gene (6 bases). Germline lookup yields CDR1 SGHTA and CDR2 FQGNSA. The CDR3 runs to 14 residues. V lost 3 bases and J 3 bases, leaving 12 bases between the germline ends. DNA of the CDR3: TGTGCCAGCAGCTTGGAAGACAGGAACTACGAGCAGTACTTC. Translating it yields CASSLEDRNYEQYF.

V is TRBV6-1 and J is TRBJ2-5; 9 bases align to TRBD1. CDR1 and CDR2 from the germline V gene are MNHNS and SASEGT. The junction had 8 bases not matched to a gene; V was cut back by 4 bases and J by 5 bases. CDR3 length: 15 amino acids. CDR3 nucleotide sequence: TGTGCCAGCAGTGGCCGGGACAGGGTCATGGAGACCCAGTACTTC. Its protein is CASSGRDRVMETQYF.

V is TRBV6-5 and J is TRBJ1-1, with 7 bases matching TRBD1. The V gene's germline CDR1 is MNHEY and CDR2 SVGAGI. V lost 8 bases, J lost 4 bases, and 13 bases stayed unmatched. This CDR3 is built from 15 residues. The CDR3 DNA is TGTGCCAGCCGAGCGGAACAGGGGCGGGGCACTGAAGCTTTCTTT. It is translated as CASRAEQGRGTEAFF.

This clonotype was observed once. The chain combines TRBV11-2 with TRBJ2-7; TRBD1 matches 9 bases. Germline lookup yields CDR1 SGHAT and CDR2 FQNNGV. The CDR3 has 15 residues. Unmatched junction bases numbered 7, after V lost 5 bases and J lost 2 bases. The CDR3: CASSNGGTGTYEQYF. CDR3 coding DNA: TGTGCCAGCAGCAACGGGGGGACAGGGACCTACGAGCAGTACTTC.

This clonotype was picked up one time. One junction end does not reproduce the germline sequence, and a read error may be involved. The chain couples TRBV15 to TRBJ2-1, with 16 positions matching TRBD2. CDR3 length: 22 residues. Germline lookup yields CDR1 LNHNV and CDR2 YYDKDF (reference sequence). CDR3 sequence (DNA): TGTGCCACCAGCGGAGATGGGATCACCGGGACTAGCGGGAGGGTAGGCGAGAATGAGCAGTTCTTC. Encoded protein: CATSGDGITGTSGRVGENEQFF. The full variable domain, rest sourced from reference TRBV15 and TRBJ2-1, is DAMVIQNPRYQVTQFGKPVTLSCSQTLNHNVMYWYQQKSSQAPKLLFHYYDKDFNNEADTPDNFQSRRPNTSFCFLDIRSPGLGDTAMYLCATSGDGITGTSGRVGENEQFFGPGTRLTVL.

The chain's CDR3 is CASSLARTSGRYTGELFF. In DNA, the CDR3 is TGTGCCAGCAGCTTAGCGAGGACTAGCGGGCGATACACCGGGGAGCTGTTTTTT. The chain uses TRBV7-6 and TRBJ2-2, with TRBD2 matching over 11 bases. CDR1 SGHVS and CDR2 FNYEAQ come from the germline V gene. The ends lost 0 bases at V and 3 bases at J; junction bases unmatched: 6. This CDR3 is 18 amino acids long.

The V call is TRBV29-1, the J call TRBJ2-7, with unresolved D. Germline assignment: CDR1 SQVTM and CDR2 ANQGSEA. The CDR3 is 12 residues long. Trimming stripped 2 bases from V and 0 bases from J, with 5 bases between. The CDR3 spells CSVENLSYEQYF. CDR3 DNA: TGCAGCGTTGAAAACCTCTCCTACGAGCAGTACTTC.

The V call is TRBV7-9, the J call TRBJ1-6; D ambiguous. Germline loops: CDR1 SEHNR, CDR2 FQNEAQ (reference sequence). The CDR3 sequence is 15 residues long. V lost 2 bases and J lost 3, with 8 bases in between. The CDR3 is CASSLQDGYNSPLHF. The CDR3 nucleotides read TGTGCCAGCAGCTTACAGGATGGCTATAATTCACCCCTCCACTTT.

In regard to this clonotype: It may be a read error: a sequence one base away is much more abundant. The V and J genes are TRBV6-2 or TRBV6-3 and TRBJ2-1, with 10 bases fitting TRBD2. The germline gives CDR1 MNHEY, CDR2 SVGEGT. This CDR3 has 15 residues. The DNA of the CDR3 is TGTACCAGCAGTTCCGGGACTAGCGAAGTTAATGAGCAGTTCTTC. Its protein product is CTSSSGTSEVNEQFF.

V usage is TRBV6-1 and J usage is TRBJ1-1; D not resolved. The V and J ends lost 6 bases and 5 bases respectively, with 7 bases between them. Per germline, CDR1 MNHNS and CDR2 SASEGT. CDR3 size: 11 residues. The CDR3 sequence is CASSGQTEAFF. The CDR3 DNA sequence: TGTGCCAGCAGCGGTCAGACTGAAGCTTTCTTT.